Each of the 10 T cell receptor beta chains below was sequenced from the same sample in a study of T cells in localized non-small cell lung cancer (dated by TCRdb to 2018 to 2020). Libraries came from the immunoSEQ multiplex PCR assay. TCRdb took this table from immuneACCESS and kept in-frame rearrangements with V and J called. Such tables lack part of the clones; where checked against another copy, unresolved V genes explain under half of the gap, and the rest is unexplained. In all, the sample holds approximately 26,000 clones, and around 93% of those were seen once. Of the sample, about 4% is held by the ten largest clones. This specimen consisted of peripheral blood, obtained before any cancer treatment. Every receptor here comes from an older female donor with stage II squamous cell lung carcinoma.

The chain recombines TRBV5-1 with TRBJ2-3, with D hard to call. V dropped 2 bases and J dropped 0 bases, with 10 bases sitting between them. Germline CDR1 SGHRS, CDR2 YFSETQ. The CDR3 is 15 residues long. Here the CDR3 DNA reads TGCGCCAGCAGCTTCGAGGAGTTAAGCACAGATACGCAGTATTTT. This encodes CASSFEELSTDTQYF.

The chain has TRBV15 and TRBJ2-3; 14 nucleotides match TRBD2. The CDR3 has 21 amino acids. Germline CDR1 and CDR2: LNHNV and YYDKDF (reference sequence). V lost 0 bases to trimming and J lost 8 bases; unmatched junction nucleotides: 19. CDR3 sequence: CATSRDRSRLAGGLLLPTQYF. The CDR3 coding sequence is TGTGCCACCAGCAGAGATAGATCAAGACTAGCGGGAGGGCTCCTCCTCCCTACGCAGTATTTT.

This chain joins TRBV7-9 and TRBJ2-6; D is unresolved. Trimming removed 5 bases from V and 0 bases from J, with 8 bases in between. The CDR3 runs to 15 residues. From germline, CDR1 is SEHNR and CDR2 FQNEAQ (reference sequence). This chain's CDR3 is CASSPIYSGANVLTF. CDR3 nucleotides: TGTGCCAGCAGCCCCATATACTCTGGGGCCAACGTCCTGACTTTC. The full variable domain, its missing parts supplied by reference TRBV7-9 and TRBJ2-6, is DTGVSQNPRHKITKRGQNVTFRCDPISEHNRLYWYRQTLGQGPEFLTYFQNEAQLEKSRLLSDRFSAERPKGSFSTLEIQRTEQGDSAMYLCASSPIYSGANVLTFGAGSRLTVL.

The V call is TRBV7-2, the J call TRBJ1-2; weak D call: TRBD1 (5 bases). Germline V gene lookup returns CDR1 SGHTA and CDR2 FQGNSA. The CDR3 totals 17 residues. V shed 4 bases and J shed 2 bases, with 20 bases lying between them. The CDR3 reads CASSYSLGERDNYGYTF. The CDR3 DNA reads TGTGCCAGCAGCTATTCGCTAGGTGAGAGGGACAACTATGGCTACACCTTC.

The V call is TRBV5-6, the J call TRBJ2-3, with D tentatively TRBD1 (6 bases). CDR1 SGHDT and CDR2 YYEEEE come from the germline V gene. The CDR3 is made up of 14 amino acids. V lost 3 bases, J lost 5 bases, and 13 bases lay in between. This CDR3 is CASSSGACGDTQYF. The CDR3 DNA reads TGTGCCAGCAGCTCAGGGGCTTGCGGAGATACGCAGTATTTT. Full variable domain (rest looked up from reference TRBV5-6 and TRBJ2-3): DAGVTQSPTHLIKTRGQQVTLRCSPKSGHDTVSWYQQALGQGPQFIFQYYEEEERQRGNFPDRFSGHQFPNYSSELNVNALLLGDSALYLCASSSGACGDTQYFGPGTRLTVL.

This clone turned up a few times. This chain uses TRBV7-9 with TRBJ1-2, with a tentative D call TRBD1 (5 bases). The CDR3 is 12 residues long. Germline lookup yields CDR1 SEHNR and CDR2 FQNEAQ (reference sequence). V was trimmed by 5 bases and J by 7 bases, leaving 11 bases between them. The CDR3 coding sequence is TGTGCCAGCAGCACTCGGGGCAGTGGCTACACCTTC. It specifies CASSTRGSGYTF. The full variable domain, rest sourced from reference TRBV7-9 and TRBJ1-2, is DTGVSQNPRHKITKRGQNVTFRCDPISEHNRLYWYRQTLGQGPEFLTYFQNEAQLEKSRLLSDRFSAERPKGSFSTLEIQRTEQGDSAMYLCASSTRGSGYTFGSGTRLTVV.

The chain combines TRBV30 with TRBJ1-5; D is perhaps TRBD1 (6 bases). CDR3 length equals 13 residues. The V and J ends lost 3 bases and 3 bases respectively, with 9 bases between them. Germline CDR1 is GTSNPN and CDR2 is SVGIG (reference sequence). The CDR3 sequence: CAWRQGVNQPQHF. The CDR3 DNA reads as TGTGCCTGGAGACAGGGTGTCAATCAGCCCCAGCATTTT.

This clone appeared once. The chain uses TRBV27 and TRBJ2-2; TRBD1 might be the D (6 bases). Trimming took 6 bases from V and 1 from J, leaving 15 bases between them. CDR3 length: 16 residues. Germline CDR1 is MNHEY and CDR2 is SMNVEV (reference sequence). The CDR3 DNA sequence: TGTGCCAGCAGAGGGGTCGGGACACTGAACACCGGGGAGCTGTTTTTT. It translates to CASRGVGTLNTGELFF.

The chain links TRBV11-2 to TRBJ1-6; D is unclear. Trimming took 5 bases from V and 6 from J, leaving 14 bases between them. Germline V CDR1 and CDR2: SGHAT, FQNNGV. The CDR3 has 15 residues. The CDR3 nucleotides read TGTGCCAGCAGCCAGTCCCAGGCACCTAATTCACCCCTCCACTTT. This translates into CASSQSQAPNSPLHF.

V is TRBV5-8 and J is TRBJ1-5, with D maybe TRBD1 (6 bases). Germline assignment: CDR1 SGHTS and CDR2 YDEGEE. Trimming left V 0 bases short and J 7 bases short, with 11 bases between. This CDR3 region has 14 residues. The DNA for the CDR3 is TGTGCCAGCAGCTTGGACAGGGATTACCAGCCCCAGCATTTT. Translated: CASSLDRDYQPQHF.